This T cell receptor beta chain was sequenced in a study of blood T cells in healthy people across ages. Next came a second PCR, run for about 7 to 12 cycles, which used a sample-barcoded 5' primer along with a J-beta primer mix. TCRdb redid the calling of the 5' RACE reads with MiXCR, one entry per CDR3 protein. The sample contains roughly 800,000 distinct CDR3 sequences, more than 20% of which appear only once. This clonotype was seen more than once but under ten times. One junction end disagrees with the germline gene, perhaps due to a read error. The sample was also reused in another study, on T cells of mothers and their children.

This sequence originates from a boy younger than 18 in good health. The sequencing input was blood.

CDR3 DNA sequence: TGCAGCGTTGCGGACACCGCGGCTGAAAAACTGGTTTTT. It encodes CSVADTAAEKLVF. The V gene is TRBV29-1, the J gene TRBJ1-4, with D perhaps matching TRBD1 (5 bases). Germline lookup yields CDR1 SQVTM and CDR2 ANQGSEA. CDR3 length equals 13 residues. Full variable domain (remainder filled in from reference TRBV29-1 and TRBJ1-4): SAVISQKPSRDICQRGTSLTIQCQVDSQVTMMFWYRQQPGQSLTLIATANQGSEATYESGFVIDKFPISRPNLTFSTLTVSNMSPEDSSIYLCSVADTAAEKLVFGSGTQLSVL.